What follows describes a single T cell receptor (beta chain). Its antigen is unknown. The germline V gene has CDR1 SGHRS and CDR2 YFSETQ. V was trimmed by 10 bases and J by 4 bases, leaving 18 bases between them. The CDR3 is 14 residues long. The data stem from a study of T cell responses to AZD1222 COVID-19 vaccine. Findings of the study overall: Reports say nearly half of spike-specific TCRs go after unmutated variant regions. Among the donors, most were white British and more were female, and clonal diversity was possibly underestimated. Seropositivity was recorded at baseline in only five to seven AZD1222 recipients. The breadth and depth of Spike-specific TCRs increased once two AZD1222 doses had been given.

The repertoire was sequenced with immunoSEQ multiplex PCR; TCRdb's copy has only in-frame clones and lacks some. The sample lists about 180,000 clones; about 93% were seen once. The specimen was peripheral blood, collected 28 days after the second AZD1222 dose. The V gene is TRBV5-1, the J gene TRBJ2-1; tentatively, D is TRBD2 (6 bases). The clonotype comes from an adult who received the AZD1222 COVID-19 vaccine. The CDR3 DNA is TGCGCCTGCGGGGAGGCTAGCTCTTACAATGAGCAGTTCTTC. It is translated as CACGEASSYNEQFF.